The 29 T cell receptor beta chains below come from one sample, sequenced in a study of shared clonotypes between healthy human individuals. CD45RO-negative, CCR7-positively selected cells formed the naive CD8 fraction, excluding terminally differentiated effector memory CD45RA+ cells. TCRdb's table, derived via immunoSEQ multiplex PCR, lists solely in-frame clones and lacks some. The sample consists of approximately 1.9 million clones, 90% to 95% of them appearing once. Material for sequencing was naive CD8+ T cells from PBMCs. All receptors come from a man between 18 and 35 years old in good health. Some clones in this sample may be carry-over from other donors' samples.

This clone was seen only once. This chain links TRBV19 with TRBJ2-1; 7 positions match TRBD1. Germline CDR1 reads LNHDA; CDR2 reads SQIVND (reference sequence). The V and J ends lost 5 bases and 3 bases, in that order; junction bases with no gene match: 7. The CDR3 runs to 15 residues. CDR3: CASSGFGQDYNEQFF. DNA for the CDR3: TGTGCCAGTAGTGGATTCGGACAGGACTACAATGAGCAGTTCTTC. Variable domain in full (rest from reference TRBV19 and TRBJ2-1): DGGITQSPKYLFRKEGQNVTLSCEQNLNHDAMYWYRQDPGQGLRLIYYSQIVNDFQKGDIAEGYSVSREKKESFPLTVTSAQKNPTAFYLCASSGFGQDYNEQFFGPGTRLTVL.

The chain has TRBV19 and TRBJ1-2; D is undetermined. With 3 bases removed from V and 3 bases from J, the gap between germline ends came to 5 bases. This CDR3 is built from 12 residues. CDR1 is LNHDA and CDR2 is SQIVND in the germline V gene (reference sequence). CDR3 coding DNA: TGTGCCAGTAGTATGTCGGACTATGGCTACACCTTC. Protein product: CASSMSDYGYTF. Combining the CDR3 with reference TRBV19 and TRBJ1-2 gives the whole variable domain DGGITQSPKYLFRKEGQNVTLSCEQNLNHDAMYWYRQDPGQGLRLIYYSQIVNDFQKGDIAEGYSVSREKKESFPLTVTSAQKNPTAFYLCASSMSDYGYTFGSGTRLTVV.

This sequence joins TRBV27 and TRBJ1-4; no reliable D call. V lost 3 bases to trimming and J lost 5 bases, with 10 bases between them. This CDR3 has 14 amino acids. Germline values: CDR1 MNHEY, CDR2 SMNVEV (reference sequence). This chain's CDR3 is CASSFRQQNEKLFF. The CDR3 nucleotides read TGTGCCAGCAGTTTTCGGCAGCAAAATGAAAAACTGTTTTTT.

A word on this clone: Other nucleotide sequences from this sample produce the same CDR3. This chain joins TRBV5-6 and TRBJ2-3, with D uncertain. Germline CDR1 SGHDT, CDR2 YYEEEE. CDR3 length: 12 residues. V was pared by 2 bases and J by 2 bases, with 3 bases between. The CDR3 bases are TGTGCCAGCAGCTTAGTCACAGATACGCAGTATTTT. Amino acids: CASSLVTDTQYF.

The chain employs TRBV4-1 and TRBJ2-1, with 7 bases fitting TRBD2. With 1 base clipped from V and 13 bases from J, the junction kept 1 base outside the gene matches. Per germline, CDR1 MGHRA and CDR2 YSYEKL. The CDR3 is made up of 11 amino acids. CDR3 in amino acids: CASSQGLAQFF. The CDR3 DNA is TGCGCCAGCAGCCAAGGACTAGCCCAGTTCTTC.

On this clone: An end of the junction differs from the germline gene, which may be a read error. This rearrangement joins TRBV7-8 to TRBJ2-2; D is perhaps TRBD1 (5 bases). Germline CDR1 is SGHVS and CDR2 is FQNEAQ. The CDR3 loop spans 15 amino acids. The CDR3 DNA sequence: TGTACCAGCAGCTTAGTGGACACTAACACCGGGGAGCTGTTTTTT. Its protein is CTSSLVDTNTGELFF.

This rearrangement joins TRBV5-1 to TRBJ2-4; D is possibly TRBD2 (6 bases). The CDR3 contains 16 residues. The germline gives CDR1 SGHRS, CDR2 YFSETQ. The V gene lost 2 bases and the J gene lost 4 bases, with 16 bases spanning the gap. This CDR3 is CASSFGRELGKNIQYF. DNA for the CDR3: TGCGCCAGCAGCTTTGGGCGGGAATTAGGTAAAAACATTCAGTACTTC.

V is TRBV19 and J is TRBJ2-7; no reliable D call. CDR1 and CDR2 from the germline V gene are LNHDA and SQIVND (reference sequence). V was pared by 5 bases and J by 2 bases, with 7 bases between. The CDR3 sequence is 12 residues long. The CDR3 loop is CASSAGPYEQYF. DNA of the CDR3: TGTGCCAGTAGTGCCGGGCCCTACGAGCAGTACTTC. The full variable domain, in which reference TRBV19 and TRBJ2-7 provide the parts outside the CDR3, is DGGITQSPKYLFRKEGQNVTLSCEQNLNHDAMYWYRQDPGQGLRLIYYSQIVNDFQKGDIAEGYSVSREKKESFPLTVTSAQKNPTAFYLCASSAGPYEQYFGPGTRLTVT.

V is TRBV2 and J is TRBJ2-5; possibly TRBD1 or TRBD2 for D (7 bases each). Trimming cost V 6 bases and J 4 bases, with 15 bases left between them. Germline assignment: CDR1 SNHLY and CDR2 FYNNEI. This CDR3 region has 14 residues. CDR3: CASRSGRGGETQYF. The CDR3 nucleotides read TGTGCCAGCAGGTCGGGCAGGGGGGGAGAGACCCAGTACTTC. Using reference TRBV2 and TRBJ2-5 for the parts outside the CDR3, the full variable domain is EPEVTQTPSHQVTQMGQEVILRCVPISNHLYFYWYRQILGQKVEFLVSFYNNEISEKSEIFDDQFSVERPDGSNFTLKIRSTKLEDSAMYFCASRSGRGGETQYFGPGTRLLVL.

J is TRBJ1-2 and V is TRBV6-1; D is unclear. The CDR3 has 13 residues. Trimming shortened V by 3 bases and J by 6 bases, and 11 bases separated the two germline ends. From germline, CDR1 is MNHNS and CDR2 SASEGT. The CDR3 sequence is CASSDLRWDGYTF. The DNA of the CDR3 is TGTGCCAGCAGTGATCTTAGGTGGGATGGCTACACCTTC.

V and J are TRBV2 and TRBJ2-3; the match to TRBD2 covers 11 bases. The CDR3 runs to 17 residues. The ends lost 0 bases at V and 5 bases at J; junction bases unmatched: 7. Germline-derived CDR1 and CDR2 are SNHLY and FYNNEI. The CDR3 DNA reads TGTGCCAGCAGTGAAGCGCCGGGACTAGCGGCTAAAGATACGCAGTATTTT. This codes for CASSEAPGLAAKDTQYF.

V is TRBV5-6 and J is TRBJ2-3; the D gene is possibly TRBD2 (6 bases). V was clipped by 0 bases and J by 4 bases, with 15 bases between them. CDR1 SGHDT and CDR2 YYEEEE come from the germline V gene. CDR3 length: 16 residues. CDR3 in amino acids: CASSLDSGMSADTQYF. In nucleotides, the CDR3 is TGTGCCAGCAGCTTGGATAGCGGAATGTCGGCAGATACGCAGTATTTT.

The chain is built from TRBV27 and TRBJ2-2; 7 bases fit TRBD1. CDR1 and CDR2 (germline): MNHEY, SMNVEV (reference sequence). J gave up 5 bases and V 1 base, and 10 bases lay outside the gene matches. The CDR3 sequence is 17 residues long. This chain's CDR3 is CASSLFRPTGLTGELFF. CDR3 in DNA: TGTGCCAGCAGTTTATTTAGACCGACAGGGTTGACCGGGGAGCTGTTTTTT.

The chain recombines TRBV28 with TRBJ2-1, with D perhaps matching TRBD2 (6 bases). This CDR3 has 18 amino acids. CDR1 and CDR2 from the germline V gene are MDHEN and SYDVKM. Trimming stripped 3 bases from V and 0 bases from J, with 18 bases between. The CDR3, as DNA: TGTGCCAGCAGTTTGCCCCAGGGTGGGGGGAGCTCCTACAATGAGCAGTTCTTC. Translation: CASSLPQGGGSSYNEQFF. Full variable domain (missing parts from reference TRBV28 and TRBJ2-1): DVKVTQSSRYLVKRTGEKVFLECVQDMDHENMFWYRQDPGLGLRLIYFSYDVKMKEKGDIPEGYSVSREKKERFSLILESASTNQTSMYLCASSLPQGGGSSYNEQFFGPGTRLTVL.

This chain uses TRBV7-9 with TRBJ1-1; possibly TRBD1 for D (5 bases). Trimming cost V 7 bases and J 3 bases, with 21 bases left between them. Germline CDR1 and CDR2: SEHNR and FQNEAQ (reference sequence). This CDR3 comprises 16 residues. The CDR3 here is CASTTTVGRWDTEAFF. DNA of the CDR3: TGTGCCAGCACCACAACAGTGGGACGGTGGGACACTGAAGCTTTCTTT.

The V call is TRBV30, the J call TRBJ1-4; a possible D gene is TRBD1 (6 bases). The CDR3 spans 15 residues. V was shortened by 0 bases and J by 8 bases, with 16 bases between the two germline ends. Germline V gives CDR1 GTSNPN, CDR2 SVGIG (reference sequence). The CDR3 sequence: CAWSVGGNRDEKLFF. The CDR3 nucleotides read TGTGCCTGGAGTGTAGGGGGGAACCGGGACGAAAAACTGTTTTTT.

With regard to this clone: This sample includes further DNA sequences coding for the same CDR3. This chain joins TRBV9 and TRBJ2-7; 8 bases agree with TRBD2. V was pared by 0 bases and J by 1 base, with 3 bases of the junction left unmatched. There are 15 residues in the CDR3. Looked up from germline, CDR1 is SGDLS and CDR2 is YYNGEE. In DNA form, the CDR3 reads TGTGCCAGCAGCGTAGGAGCTAGCGGGTCCTACGAGCAGTACTTC. Translation: CASSVGASGSYEQYF.

V usage is TRBV9 and J usage is TRBJ1-2; the match to TRBD1 covers 7 bases. The CDR3 is 17 residues long. The V and J ends lost 6 bases and 2 bases, in that order; junction bases with no gene match: 16. Germline CDR1 reads SGDLS; CDR2 reads YYNGEE. The CDR3 loop is CASTISRDSTTNYGYTF. CDR3 coding DNA: TGTGCCAGCACCATATCCCGGGACAGCACAACAAACTATGGCTACACCTTC.

The chain joins TRBV15 to TRBJ2-2; TRBD1 matches 8 bases. The CDR3 runs 19 residues. Trimming removed 1 base from V and 5 bases from J; junction bases left unmatched: 15. Germline V gene lookup returns CDR1 LNHNV and CDR2 YYDKDF (reference sequence). The CDR3 reads CATSRAATTRTGRTGELFF. In DNA, the CDR3 is TGTGCCACCAGCAGAGCGGCCACGACACGGACAGGGAGGACCGGGGAGCTGTTTTTT. Drawing the rest from reference TRBV15 and TRBJ2-2, the complete variable domain is DAMVIQNPRYQVTQFGKPVTLSCSQTLNHNVMYWYQQKSSQAPKLLFHYYDKDFNNEADTPDNFQSRRPNTSFCFLDIRSPGLGDTAMYLCATSRAATTRTGRTGELFFGEGSRLTVL.

The DNA of the CDR3 is TGTGCCAGCAGCTTAGGTCAAGGGGGTGTTGTGAACACTGAAGCTTTCTTT. Its translation is CASSLGQGGVVNTEAFF. This chain connects TRBV7-9 to TRBJ1-1; D is possibly TRBD1 (6 bases). V lost 1 base and J lost 0, with 15 bases in between. This CDR3 contains 17 residues. Germline loops: CDR1 SEHNR, CDR2 FQNEAQ (reference sequence).

This clone appeared a single time. J is TRBJ1-1 and V is TRBV4-2; no clear D. This CDR3 has 14 amino acids. Trimming stripped 1 base from V and 3 bases from J, with 9 bases between. The germline V gene has CDR1 LGHNA and CDR2 YNFKEQ. The CDR3 is CASSQAVRDTEAFF. In DNA form, the CDR3 reads TGTGCCAGCAGCCAAGCTGTCCGGGACACTGAAGCTTTCTTT.

The chain links TRBV7-9 to TRBJ1-2, with D unclear. Germline V gene sequence: CDR1 SEHNR, CDR2 FQNEAQ (reference sequence). The V gene lost 1 base and the J gene lost 6 bases, with 15 bases spanning the gap. The CDR3 is 15 amino acids. CDR3 DNA sequence: TGTGCCAGCAGCTTAGGTGCCGGATTAATAGATGGCTACACCTTC. Protein: CASSLGAGLIDGYTF.

This rearrangement joins TRBV28 to TRBJ1-5; TRBD1 aligns across 8 bases. This CDR3 contains 17 residues. Trimming at V came to 5 bases and at J to 5 bases, leaving 14 bases not matched to a gene. Germline CDR1 MDHEN, CDR2 SYDVKM. CDR3 coding DNA: TGTGCCAGCAGTCCATTCCAGGGGGCGCGGTCCGATCAGCCCCAGCATTTT. Translated, it gives CASSPFQGARSDQPQHF.

This rearrangement joins TRBV4-1 to TRBJ2-6; TRBD1 is a possible D gene (5 bases). The V gene lost 6 bases and the J gene lost 0 bases, with 15 bases spanning the gap. The CDR3 spans 17 residues. Germline V CDR1 and CDR2: MGHRA, YSYEKL. The chain's CDR3 is CASSPKAGPSGANVLTF. The CDR3 DNA reads as TGCGCCAGCAGTCCAAAGGCAGGGCCCTCTGGGGCCAACGTCCTGACTTTC.

In its sample, this clone was seen once. The rearrangement joins TRBV9 to TRBJ1-2, with 8 bases that match TRBD1. Germline loops: CDR1 SGDLS, CDR2 YYNGEE. The CDR3 runs to 17 residues. V dropped 5 bases and J dropped 7; count of bases not matched to a gene: 19. The CDR3 spells CASRGTGEGKSQGGYTF. Here the CDR3 DNA reads TGTGCCAGCAGGGGGACAGGTGAAGGGAAGTCGCAGGGTGGCTACACCTTC.

This clone was observed a single time. This chain joins TRBV13 and TRBJ1-1; 12 nucleotides line up with TRBD1. J was trimmed by 5 bases and V by 5 bases; bases with no gene match: 12. CDR1 and CDR2 from the germline V gene are PRHDT and FYEKMQ (reference sequence). CDR3 size: 17 residues. As DNA, the CDR3 is TGTGCCAGCAGCCAACTCGGGACAGGGGGCCGGATAACTGAAGCTTTCTTT. It is translated as CASSQLGTGGRITEAFF. The whole variable domain, remainder taken from reference TRBV13 and TRBJ1-1, is AAGVIQSPRHLIKEKRETATLKCYPIPRHDTVYWYQQGPGQDPQFLISFYEKMQSDKGSIPDRFSAQQFSDYHSELNMSSLELGDSALYFCASSQLGTGGRITEAFFGQGTRLTVV.

The chain combines TRBV27 with TRBJ2-3, with 8 bases lining up with TRBD1. CDR3 length: 14 residues. J was trimmed by 5 bases and V by 5 bases; bases with no gene match: 6. From germline, CDR1 is MNHEY and CDR2 SMNVEV (reference sequence). This CDR3 is CASSIGQGLDTQYF. The CDR3 DNA reads TGTGCCAGCAGTATTGGACAGGGATTAGATACGCAGTATTTT.

This chain connects TRBV2 to TRBJ1-2; D gene uncertain. Germline CDR1 SNHLY, CDR2 FYNNEI. The CDR3 has 14 amino acids. V was shortened by 2 bases and J by 5 bases, with 12 bases between the two germline ends. CDR3 bases: TGTGCCAGCAGTGAAAGCGTCGGAAGTTATGGCTACACCTTC. It codes for CASSESVGSYGYTF.

The chain recombines TRBV28 with TRBJ2-7, with TRBD2 matching over 14 bases. Trimming cost V 5 bases and J 6 bases; bases outside gene matches: 9. The CDR3 extends over 16 amino acids. The germline V gene encodes CDR1 MDHEN and CDR2 SYDVKM. The DNA for the CDR3 is TGTGCCAGCAGTCCGAGAGGGACTAGCGGGAGTCGCGAGCAGTACTTC. Protein sequence: CASSPRGTSGSREQYF.